Detailed here is one TCR beta chain. Its antigen is undetermined. The data belong to a study of T cells after yellow fever vaccination. MiXCR, applied by TCRdb to the 5' RACE reads, yields one record per CDR3 protein. The sample consists of about 300,000 distinct CDR3 sequences, approximately 8% of them appearing once. Whole-study results and caveats: There was a possibility that FACS-sorted repertoires contained abundant clonotypes contaminating from the bulk population.

The CDR3 contains 14 residues. Trimming shortened V by 0 bases and J by 4 bases, and 9 bases separated the two germline ends. Germline-derived CDR1 and CDR2 are SGHRS and YFSETQ. This specimen consisted of CD4+ T cells sorted from PBMCs, obtained 5 days after the yellow fever booster vaccination. V and J are TRBV5-1 and TRBJ2-3, with D unresolved. The clonotype was recovered from a man in his late teens or twenties who received the YFV17D yellow fever vaccine. CDR3 sequence reads: CASSLELSADTQYF. The DNA for the CDR3 is TGCGCCAGCAGCTTGGAACTATCGGCAGATACGCAGTATTTT.